Below, 27 T cell receptor beta chains from the same sample are listed, as sequenced in a study of radiation and T cells in renal cell carcinoma. Time point specified: blood 2 weeks post-SBRT. Treatment defined: 15 Gy SBRT to primary tumor, nephrectomy 4 weeks later. TCRdb's copy holds only in-frame clones and misses some; the assay was immunoSEQ multiplex PCR. This table has 70,000 to 80,000 clones, 80% to 90% appearing once. The input for sequencing was blood, taken from a patient whose treatment included radiotherapy and nephrectomy. These receptors all come from a woman aged 45 to 65 with renal cell carcinoma.

The chain is built from TRBV7-9 and TRBJ2-5; possible D gene TRBD1, 5 bases. In germline, CDR1 is SEHNR, CDR2 FQNEAQ (reference sequence). This CDR3 is 11 amino acids long. The germline V and J ends were trimmed by 9 bases and 3 bases, with 8 bases remaining between them. CDR3 DNA sequence: TGTGCCAGGTCCAGGGAAGAGACCCAGTACTTC. Amino acids: CARSREETQYF.

The gene calls are TRBV4-1 and TRBJ1-2; D is undetermined. Between the trimmed V and J ends, which lost 0 bases and 7 bases, there was a span of 15 bases. This CDR3 spans 15 amino acids. From germline, CDR1 is MGHRA and CDR2 YSYEKL. CDR3 DNA: TGCGCCAGCAGCCAAGATGGCGGAAACCCATCTGGCTACACCTTC. Its translation: CASSQDGGNPSGYTF.

The table lists this clone with a count of one. The V call is TRBV4-3, the J call TRBJ1-3; 7 positions match TRBD1. J lost 7 bases, V lost 4 bases, and 10 bases had no gene match. Germline values: CDR1 LGHNA, CDR2 YSLEER. This CDR3 has 15 amino acids. The CDR3 spells CASSPGGGHTNTIYF. The CDR3 nucleotides read TGCGCCAGCAGCCCCGGAGGGGGCCACACTAACACCATATATTTT.

This chain uses TRBV5-4 with TRBJ2-1; D is unresolved. Trimming left V 5 bases short and J 0 bases short, with 6 bases between. The CDR3 consists of 13 residues. Germline V gives CDR1 SGHNT, CDR2 YYREEE (reference sequence). CDR3 residues: CASSESSYNEQFF. CDR3 nucleotides: TGTGCCAGCAGTGAGAGCTCCTACAATGAGCAGTTCTTC.

The V gene is TRBV19, the J gene TRBJ2-6; D uncertain. The CDR3 has 17 residues. The V end lost 7 bases, the J end lost 0 bases, and 16 bases lay between the germline ends. The germline V gene has CDR1 LNHDA and CDR2 SQIVND (reference sequence). The CDR3 reads CASTPVGESSGANVLTF. The CDR3 DNA follows: TGTGCCAGTACCCCGGTGGGCGAGTCCTCTGGGGCCAACGTCCTGACTTTC.

The chain uses TRBV9 and TRBJ2-3; a weak D match, TRBD2 (6 bases). Germline assignment: CDR1 SGDLS and CDR2 YYNGEE. The CDR3 contains 15 residues. V lost 0 bases and J lost 1, with 9 bases in between. The DNA of the CDR3 is TGTGCCAGCAGCGTAGTATCGGGAGGCACAGATACGCAGTATTTT. It translates to CASSVVSGGTDTQYF.

The CDR3 sequence is CASRKGVLAGGRAKETQYF. CDR3 DNA: TGCGCCAGCAGGAAGGGGGTTCTAGCGGGGGGTCGAGCCAAAGAGACCCAGTACTTC. The chain uses TRBV4-1 and TRBJ2-5; 11 bases are shared with TRBD2. Germline CDR1 is MGHRA and CDR2 is YSYEKL. The CDR3 runs 19 residues. J was trimmed by 3 bases and V by 6 bases; bases with no gene match: 18.

The chain employs TRBV4-3 and TRBJ2-7; D perhaps matches TRBD2 (5 bases). Trimming took off 0 bases at V and 3 bases at J, with 15 bases between the two ends. Germline-derived CDR1 and CDR2 are LGHNA and YSLEER. This CDR3 is built from 16 residues. In DNA form, the CDR3 reads TGCGCCAGCAGCCAAGAGTGGCGGGCCTTACACTACGAGCAGTACTTC. This gives the protein CASSQEWRALHYEQYF.

The rearrangement links TRBV15 to TRBJ2-1; D gene ambiguous. The V end lost 0 bases, the J end lost 10 bases, and 7 bases lay between the germline ends. CDR1 and CDR2 (germline): LNHNV, YYDKDF (reference sequence). CDR3 length: 12 amino acids. CDR3 in amino acids: CATSRDYPEQFF. In nucleotides, the CDR3 is TGTGCCACCAGCAGAGACTATCCCGAGCAGTTCTTC.

The chain combines TRBV18 with TRBJ1-1; 10 nucleotides line up with TRBD1. V was pared by 0 bases and J by 0 bases, with 7 bases of the junction left unmatched. Germline V gene lookup returns CDR1 KGHSH and CDR2 LQKENI. The length of the CDR3 is 18 residues. CDR3 amino acids: CASSPPGTGAFLNTEAFF. CDR3 nucleotide sequence: TGTGCCAGCTCACCACCCGGGACAGGGGCCTTCCTGAACACTGAAGCTTTCTTT.

The J gene is TRBJ1-6, the V gene TRBV10-2; 8 bases match TRBD1. The CDR3 is made up of 13 amino acids. Germline lookup yields CDR1 WSHSY and CDR2 SAAADI. Germline trimming cut 10 bases from V and 14 bases from J; bases unmatched to any gene: 13. The DNA of the CDR3 is TGCGCCATCTCATCGGGACAGGTCGCCACCCTCCACTTT. Translation: CAISSGQVATLHF.

The chain uses TRBV2 and TRBJ2-3; D is undetermined. Per the germline V gene, CDR1 is SNHLY and CDR2 is FYNNEI. Between the trimmed V and J ends, which lost 3 bases and 4 bases, there was a span of 5 bases. This CDR3 is 12 amino acids long. The CDR3 DNA is TGTGCCAGCAGTGAGTCGGCAGATACGCAGTATTTT. Residues: CASSESADTQYF.

The chain recombines TRBV21-1 with TRBJ1-5; the D call TRBD1 from the table was never checked on the DNA. TRBV21-1 is given as a pseudogene. The length of the CDR3 is 16 residues. The CDR3 sequence is CASSKVRRQCNQPQHF. In DNA, the CDR3 is TGTGCCAGCAGCAAAGTCAGAAGACAGTGCAATCAGCCCCAGCATTTT.

V usage is TRBV28 and J usage is TRBJ1-6, with TRBD1 identical over 8 bases. V trimming: 4 bases; J trimming: 6 bases; junction bases outside the gene matches: 5. The germline V gene has CDR1 MDHEN and CDR2 SYDVKM. This CDR3 has 15 amino acids. The CDR3 spells CASSSQGELNSPLHF. The CDR3 nucleotides are TGTGCCAGCAGTTCACAGGGGGAGCTTAATTCACCCCTCCACTTT.

The genes are TRBV18 and TRBJ2-7; the match to TRBD2 covers 8 bases. The CDR3 has 16 residues. J lost 3 bases, V lost 2 bases, and 9 bases had no gene match. CDR1 and CDR2 from the germline V gene are KGHSH and LQKENI. In DNA form, the CDR3 reads TGTGCCAGCTCACCAGAAGGGACTAGTCTGCTCTACGAGCAGTACTTC. It encodes CASSPEGTSLLYEQYF.

This chain joins TRBV7-2 and TRBJ2-7; TRBD1 aligns across 8 bases. Germline trimming cut 7 bases from V and 2 bases from J; bases unmatched to any gene: 7. Germline values: CDR1 SGHTA, CDR2 FQGNSA. CDR3 length: 14 amino acids. In DNA form, the CDR3 reads TGTGCCAGCACCGGGCAGACAGGGGCCTACGAGCAGTACTTC. It yields the protein CASTGQTGAYEQYF.

This sequence joins TRBV6-5 and TRBJ2-1; a possible D gene is TRBD2 (5 bases). Trimming shortened V by 4 bases and J by 5 bases, and 15 bases separated the two germline ends. Germline CDR1 MNHEY, CDR2 SVGAGI. The CDR3 spans 15 residues. In nucleotides, the CDR3 is TGTGCCAGCAGTTTTCCCGGTAGCGCGAACAATGAGCAGTTCTTC. Amino acid sequence: CASSFPGSANNEQFF.

This rearrangement joins TRBV30 to TRBJ1-6; perhaps TRBD1 as D (5 bases). Germline CDR1 reads GTSNPN; CDR2 reads SVGIG (reference sequence). V shed 5 bases and J shed 9 bases, with 26 bases lying between them. The CDR3 has 17 residues. CDR3 region: CAWGGTYLGPGGSPLHF. The CDR3 nucleotides read TGTGCCTGGGGGGGTACGTATCTTGGACCCGGCGGTTCACCCCTCCACTTT.

The chain is built from TRBV7-2 and TRBJ2-5, with D maybe TRBD2 (6 bases). CDR3 length: 13 residues. The germline CDR1 and CDR2 sequences are SGHTA and FQGNSA. V gave up 4 bases and J gave up 3 bases, with 9 bases separating them. The CDR3 coding sequence is TGTGCCAGCAGCTCCCCTAGCGAAGAGACCCAGTACTTC. Amino acid sequence: CASSSPSEETQYF.

This rearrangement joins TRBV7-2 to TRBJ1-1; D not resolved. The CDR3 sequence is 16 residues long. The germline gives CDR1 SGHTA, CDR2 FQGNSA. Trimming cost V 4 bases and J 1 base, with 16 bases left between them. The CDR3 region is CASSYLTGGPNTEAFF. The CDR3 coding sequence is TGTGCCAGCAGCTACTTGACGGGCGGTCCGAACACTGAAGCTTTCTTT.

The chain links TRBV28 to TRBJ1-5; D is uncertain. Germline V gives CDR1 MDHEN, CDR2 SYDVKM. V lost 7 bases, J lost 0 bases, and 19 bases lay in between. The CDR3 runs to 17 residues. The CDR3, as DNA: TGTGCCAGCACCCCCCCTCCCCAGTACAATAGCAATCAGCCCCAGCATTTT. Protein: CASTPPPQYNSNQPQHF.

This clone was seen a few times. The genes are TRBV6-5 and TRBJ1-1, with unresolved D. The ends were cut back, 6 bases at V and 8 bases at J, with 10 bases in the middle. The germline V gene encodes CDR1 MNHEY and CDR2 SVGAGI. The CDR3 has 11 amino acids. The CDR3 loop is CASRTSMEAFF. The CDR3 bases are TGTGCCAGCAGGACGTCAATGGAAGCTTTCTTT.

In its sample, this clone was seen once. This chain uses TRBV5-1 with TRBJ2-7; 11 nucleotides align to TRBD1. The CDR3 has 15 residues. Germline V gene lookup returns CDR1 SGHRS and CDR2 YFSETQ. The V segment lost 5 bases and the J segment 1 base; nucleotides outside the gene matches: 5. In DNA form, the CDR3 reads TGCGCCAGCAGGTTAGGACAGGGGGCTTCCTACGAGCAGTACTTC. It codes for CASRLGQGASYEQYF.

The chain couples TRBV7-2 to TRBJ2-7; D ambiguous. Germline assignment: CDR1 SGHTA and CDR2 FQGNSA. The CDR3 has 14 residues. V dropped 2 bases and J dropped 2 bases, with 10 bases sitting between them. The CDR3 is CASSLQPPTYEQYF. The CDR3 DNA sequence: TGTGCCAGCAGCTTACAACCCCCAACCTACGAGCAGTACTTC.

The chain joins TRBV27 to TRBJ2-5, with 8 bases aligning to TRBD1. The V segment lost 2 bases and the J segment 5 bases; nucleotides outside the gene matches: 1. The CDR3 spans 13 residues. From germline, CDR1 is MNHEY and CDR2 SMNVEV (reference sequence). The CDR3 DNA reads as TGTGCCAGCAGTTTAAGGACAGGGGAGACCCAGTACTTC. Translation: CASSLRTGETQYF.

V usage is TRBV18 and J usage is TRBJ1-5, with D unclear. Trimming removed 3 bases at V and 7 bases at J, with 7 bases between. Per the germline V gene, CDR1 is KGHSH and CDR2 is LQKENI. CDR3 size: 12 residues. CDR3 sequence: CASSPPGQPQHF. CDR3 DNA: TGTGCCAGCTCACCCCCGGGACAGCCCCAGCATTTT.

This clone is a singleton in its sample. The chain is built from TRBV4-3 and TRBJ2-7; D is undetermined. CDR1 and CDR2 from the germline V gene are LGHNA and YSLEER. Deletions cut 0 bases from V and 8 bases from J, with 11 bases between. The CDR3 has 13 amino acids. CDR3 loop: CASSQDLPEKQYF. The DNA of the CDR3 is TGCGCCAGCAGCCAAGATCTTCCGGAGAAGCAGTACTTC.